This T cell receptor beta chain was profiled in a study of T cell repertoires in cytomegalovirus infection (dated by TCRdb to 2018 to 2020). Concerning the study at large: Donor HLA type was relevant to the analysis, because carriage of CMV infection together with the matching HLA type was indicated by public TCR beta signatures. Overall study results and their limits: The ex vivo response was dominated by HLA-C-restricted CMV-specific TCR beta clonotypes, which also provided the single most frequent clonotype in two of eight donors. Carriers of CMV infection plus the relevant HLA type were discriminated by the cumulative frequency of public TCR beta family members in the study cohort and in an independent roughly 320-donor cohort.

The CDR3 covers 17 residues, taking in both the cysteine and the phenylalanine. The CDR3 DNA has 51 bases and is translated from base 1. V is trimmed back by 6 bases and J by 0 bases, and the junction contains 9 bases that no gene match accounts for. CDR1 and CDR2 are drawn from the germline V gene: SGHVS, FNYEAQ. TCRdb shows the sequencer as Illumina HiSeq 1500. The public reads were run again by TCRdb, first through fastp at Q25 and then through MiXCR, and only productive beta chains were kept. Under each unique CDR3 protein, matching rows form one entry showing the most common genes and DNA. Across this sample there are a few hundred thousand distinct CDR3 sequences, with under 25% seen only once. The ten largest account for 15% to 20% of the sample. Ten or more counts support this clonotype. What this receptor recognizes is not known. No base quality information exists; no much larger clone differs at one position.

Material for sequencing was CD8+ T cells from PBMCs. This receptor was taken from a human donor in good health (CMV status not recorded). Some clones in this sample may be carry-over from other donors' samples. The receptor chain draws on TRBV7-6 and TRBJ1-3; TRBD1 aligns with 9 central bases. The DNA reads as follows: TGTGCCAGCAGGCCATACAGGGGGCACAGCTCTGGAAACACCATATATTTT. This codes for CASRPYRGHSSGNTIYF.